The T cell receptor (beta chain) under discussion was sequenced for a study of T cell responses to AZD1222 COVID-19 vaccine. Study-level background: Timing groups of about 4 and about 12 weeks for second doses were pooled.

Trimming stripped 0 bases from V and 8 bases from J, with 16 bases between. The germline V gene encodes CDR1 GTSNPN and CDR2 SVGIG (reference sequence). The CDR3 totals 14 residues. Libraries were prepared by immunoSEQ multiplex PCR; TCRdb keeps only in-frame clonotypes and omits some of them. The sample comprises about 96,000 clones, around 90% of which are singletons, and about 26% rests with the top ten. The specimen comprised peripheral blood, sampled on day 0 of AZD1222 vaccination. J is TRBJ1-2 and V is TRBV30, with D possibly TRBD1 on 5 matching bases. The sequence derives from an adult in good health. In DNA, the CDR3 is TGTGCCTGGAGTGTACTCGGGCAGGGCCTCGGCTACACCTTC. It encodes CAWSVLGQGLGYTF.